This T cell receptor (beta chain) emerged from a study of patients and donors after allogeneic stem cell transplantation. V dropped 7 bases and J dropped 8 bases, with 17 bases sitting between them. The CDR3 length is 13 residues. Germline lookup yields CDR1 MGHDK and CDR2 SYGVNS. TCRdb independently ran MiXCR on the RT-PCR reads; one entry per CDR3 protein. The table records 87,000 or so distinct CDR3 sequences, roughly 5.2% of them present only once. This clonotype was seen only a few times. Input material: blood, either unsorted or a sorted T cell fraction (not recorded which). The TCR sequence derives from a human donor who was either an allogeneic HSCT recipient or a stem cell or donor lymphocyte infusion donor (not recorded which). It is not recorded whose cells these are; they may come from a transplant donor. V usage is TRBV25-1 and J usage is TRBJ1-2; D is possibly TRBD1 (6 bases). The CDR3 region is CASTLTGNQGYTF. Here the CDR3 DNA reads TGTGCCAGCACCCTAACAGGGAATCAGGGCTACACCTTC.